This T cell receptor (beta chain) was captured in a study of shared clonotypes between healthy human individuals. Study-wide findings and caveats: Naive CD4 clonotype sharing across four donors was about 5%. Large sequencing depth failed to make sorted-subset sequencing complete, rarefaction showed. Estimated clonotype richness was generally higher in naive than memory subsets.

The method was immunoSEQ multiplex PCR; TCRdb's version includes in-frame clones alone and lacks a portion of them. The table lists about 1.5 million clones, approximately 98% of them singletons. CDR1 is KGHSH and CDR2 is LQKENI in the germline V gene. Between the trimmed V and J ends, which lost 6 bases and 4 bases, there was a span of 24 bases. CDR3 size: 17 residues. Caucasian adults residing in Nashville, Tennessee made up all the donors. Turning to this clone: Its antigen is not known.

The rearrangement uses TRBV18 and TRBJ1-2; perhaps TRBD1 as D (5 bases). The sequence came from a man between 25 and 39 years old in good health. The sequencing input was naive CD4+ T cells sorted from blood. Subset described: CD45RA+ positively selected. In nucleotides, the CDR3 is TGTGCCAGCTCGCCGATACGACCGACAGTTGAGGGCTATGGCTACACCTTC. This encodes CASSPIRPTVEGYGYTF.